This T cell receptor beta chain came from a study of T cell responses to AZD1222 COVID-19 vaccine. Overall study findings and caveats: Spike-specific TCR breadth and depth rose after two AZD1222 doses. There were mostly white British donors and more females than males, and clonal diversity was possibly underestimated.

Using immunoSEQ multiplex PCR, the repertoire was profiled, and TCRdb retains in-frame clones only, with some absent. The sample has fewer than 20,000 clones, about 85% seen once; the top ten hold about 2.7%. Remarks on this clone: Its target is unknown.

CDR3 length: 15 residues. The V gene's germline CDR1 is SGHTA and CDR2 FQGNSA. V shed 4 bases and J 9 bases; nucleotides not matched to a gene: 11. The sequence was obtained from an adult who received the AZD1222 COVID-19 vaccine. Sequenced material: peripheral blood, taken 28 days after the second AZD1222 dose. The chain couples TRBV7-2 to TRBJ2-1; TRBD2 aligns across 8 bases. This chain's CDR3 is CASSWGGGSGGEQFF. The DNA for the CDR3 is TGTGCCAGCAGCTGGGGCGGCGGGAGCGGGGGTGAGCAGTTCTTC.